This T cell receptor (beta chain) was sequenced in a study of T cell responses to AZD1222 COVID-19 vaccine. Across the whole study: Second-dose timings of about 4 or about 12 weeks were pooled.

The assay was immunoSEQ multiplex PCR, and TCRdb's table has in-frame clones only and misses some. Altogether about 97,000 clones are present, around 90% being singletons, with the ten largest covering 7.5%. Germline lookup yields CDR1 MNHEY and CDR2 SMNVEV (reference sequence). The CDR3 runs to 17 residues. V was clipped by 3 bases and J by 4 bases; unmatched bases: 13. The receptor comes from an adult in good health. The source material was peripheral blood, sampled on day 0 of AZD1222 vaccination. The gene calls are TRBV27 and TRBJ2-7; the match to TRBD1 covers 9 bases. Here the CDR3 reads CASSFSSDRGIIYEQYF. CDR3 in DNA: TGTGCCAGCAGTTTTAGCTCCGACAGGGGGATTATTTACGAGCAGTACTTC.